A single sample is the source of the 20 T cell receptor beta chains below, sequenced in a study of cytomegalovirus exposure and HLA in healthy donors. Sequencing was performed with immunoSEQ multiplex PCR; in TCRdb, only in-frame clones are kept and a portion is missing. The sample records about 83,000 clones, around 96% being singletons. Sequencing was performed on PBMCs. These receptors came from a woman under 30 in good health and CMV-seronegative.

The rearrangement links TRBV5-1 to TRBJ1-3; possible D gene TRBD1, 6 bases. V was cut by 2 bases and J by 0 bases, with 9 bases left in between. Germline loops: CDR1 SGHRS, CDR2 YFSETQ. The CDR3 runs 15 residues. Here the CDR3 reads CASSLQGVSGNTIYF. The DNA for the CDR3 is TGCGCCAGCAGCTTACAGGGAGTCTCTGGAAACACCATATATTTT.

V usage is TRBV5-8 and J usage is TRBJ2-3; 11 bases map to TRBD2. V trimming: 4 bases; J trimming: 8 bases; junction bases outside the gene matches: 15. CDR1 is SGHTS, CDR2 YDEGEE, per germline. The CDR3 has 17 amino acids. CDR3 in amino acids: CASSPGLAGGLAGTQYF. The CDR3, as DNA: TGTGCCAGCAGCCCCGGGTTAGCGGGAGGGCTCGCGGGTACGCAGTATTTT.

This chain joins TRBV19 and TRBJ2-7, with a weak D call TRBD2 (5 bases). Trimming removed 1 base at V and 6 bases at J, with 10 bases between. There are 13 residues in the CDR3. CDR1 is LNHDA, CDR2 SQIVND, per germline (reference sequence). The CDR3 loop reads CASSIGNSGEQYF. The CDR3 region has the DNA TGTGCCAGTAGTATAGGGAACAGCGGCGAGCAGTACTTC. Based on the CDR3 plus reference TRBV19 and TRBJ2-7, the full variable domain is DGGITQSPKYLFRKEGQNVTLSCEQNLNHDAMYWYRQDPGQGLRLIYYSQIVNDFQKGDIAEGYSVSREKKESFPLTVTSAQKNPTAFYLCASSIGNSGEQYFGPGTRLTVT.

This chain uses TRBV5-1 with TRBJ2-1, with unresolved D. The V gene's germline CDR1 is SGHRS and CDR2 YFSETQ. V was shortened by 0 bases and J by 0 bases, with 7 bases between the two germline ends. This CDR3 comprises 15 residues. The CDR3 DNA reads as TGCGCCAGCAGCTTGGCACCTAGCTCCTACAATGAGCAGTTCTTC. Encoded protein: CASSLAPSSYNEQFF.

This clone is a singleton in its sample. The chain employs TRBV27 and TRBJ1-1; a possible D gene is TRBD1 (5 bases). There are 13 residues in the CDR3. V lost 5 bases and J 1 base, leaving 8 bases between the germline ends. Germline V gives CDR1 MNHEY, CDR2 SMNVEV (reference sequence). CDR3 loop: CASSETANTEAFF. The CDR3 DNA follows: TGTGCCAGCAGTGAGACAGCGAACACTGAAGCTTTCTTT.

The CDR3 reads CASSQEYGFDTEAFF. CDR3 DNA sequence: TGTGCCAGCAGCCAAGAGTACGGGTTCGACACTGAAGCTTTCTTT. The V and J genes are TRBV14 and TRBJ1-1, with D unclear. The CDR3 has 15 residues. V was cut by 0 bases and J by 3 bases, with 11 bases left in between. The germline V gene encodes CDR1 SGHDN and CDR2 FVKESK.

The chain uses TRBV9 and TRBJ2-5; 10 bases are a match to TRBD1. Germline lookup yields CDR1 SGDLS and CDR2 YYNGEE. CDR3 length: 14 residues. J gave up 5 bases and V 6 bases, and 7 bases lay outside the gene matches. The CDR3 DNA reads TGTGCCAGCACTAAGACAGGGGGCGCGGAGACCCAGTACTTC. Amino acids: CASTKTGGAETQYF.

The chain has TRBV29-1 and TRBJ2-1; 14 bases line up with TRBD2. V shed 8 bases, J shed 9 bases, and the junction held 6 bases outside the gene matches. The CDR3 covers 13 residues. CDR1 and CDR2 from the germline V gene are SQVTM and ANQGSEA. This CDR3 is CSHGLAGGSEQFF. CDR3 DNA: TGCAGCCACGGACTAGCGGGAGGTTCTGAGCAGTTCTTC.

This clone was observed once. This chain uses TRBV6-1 with TRBJ2-7; D may be TRBD2 (7 bases). Germline V gives CDR1 MNHNS, CDR2 SASEGT. This CDR3 comprises 14 residues. Trimming took 3 bases from V and 2 from J, leaving 11 bases between them. The CDR3 reads CASSDEGGAYEQYF. The CDR3 DNA follows: TGTGCCAGCAGTGACGAGGGGGGGGCCTACGAGCAGTACTTC.

The chain joins TRBV18 to TRBJ1-4; 7 bases agree with TRBD1. J gave up 5 bases and V 4 bases, and 7 bases lay outside the gene matches. Germline CDR1 KGHSH, CDR2 LQKENI. The CDR3 has 15 residues. For the CDR3, the DNA is TGTGCCAGCTCACGAACAGGGGCGACAAATGAAAAACTGTTTTTT. It yields the protein CASSRTGATNEKLFF. Complete variable domain (other parts from reference TRBV18 and TRBJ1-4): NAGVMQNPRHLVRRRGQEARLRCSPMKGHSHVYWYRQLPEEGLKFMVYLQKENIIDESGMPKERFSAEFPKEGPSILRIQQVVRGDSAAYFCASSRTGATNEKLFFGSGTQLSVL.

CDR3 amino acids: CASTSGNSNQPQHF. The CDR3, as DNA: TGTGCCAGCACCAGCGGCAATAGCAATCAGCCCCAGCATTTT. This sequence joins TRBV6-6 and TRBJ1-5, with D hard to call. Deletions cut 7 bases from V and 0 bases from J, with 10 bases between. Germline V CDR1 and CDR2: MNHNY, SVGAGI (reference sequence). The CDR3 is 14 amino acids.

The gene calls are TRBV5-4 and TRBJ2-7, with 9 bases matching TRBD2. Germline trimming cut 3 bases from V and 2 bases from J; bases unmatched to any gene: 6. The CDR3 length is 15 residues. In germline, CDR1 is SGHNT, CDR2 YYREEE (reference sequence). CDR3 in DNA: TGTGCCAGCAGCTGGGTGACTAGCGGCCCCTACGAGCAGTACTTC. The encoded protein is CASSWVTSGPYEQYF.

This clone was seen a handful of times. The rearrangement uses TRBV2 and TRBJ1-5, with D perhaps TRBD1 (6 bases). In germline, CDR1 is SNHLY, CDR2 FYNNEI. This CDR3 comprises 21 residues. Trimming took off 4 bases at V and 0 bases at J, with 28 bases between the two ends. CDR3 loop: CASSANQPGQSKHNSNQPQHF. The CDR3 DNA follows: TGTGCCAGCAGTGCCAACCAGCCGGGACAATCGAAACATAATAGCAATCAGCCCCAGCATTTT.

The chain combines TRBV5-4 with TRBJ2-4; 7 nucleotides match TRBD2. The V gene end was trimmed by 4 bases and the J gene end by 2 bases; junction bases not matched to a gene: 6. Germline V gives CDR1 SGHNT, CDR2 YYREEE (reference sequence). The CDR3 consists of 15 residues. In nucleotides, the CDR3 is TGTGCCAGCAGCCCCGTCGGGGGGACCAAAAACATTCAGTACTTC. Its translation: CASSPVGGTKNIQYF.

The rearrangement uses TRBV7-9 and TRBJ1-2; 8 nucleotides match TRBD1. The trim removed 5 bases at V and 7 bases at J, leaving 9 bases unmatched. Germline CDR1 and CDR2: SEHNR and FQNEAQ (reference sequence). This CDR3 is built from 14 residues. CDR3 nucleotides: TGTGCCAGCAGCCTCCAGGGGGCGGATAGTGGCTACACCTTC. Its translation is CASSLQGADSGYTF.

This clone was seen just once. The chain combines TRBV2 with TRBJ1-4; D gene ambiguous. V was clipped by 3 bases and J by 0 bases, with 2 bases between them. The CDR3 has 13 amino acids. CDR1 and CDR2 (germline): SNHLY, FYNNEI. The CDR3 loop reads CASSDATNEKLFF. DNA for the CDR3: TGTGCCAGCAGTGACGCAACTAATGAAAAACTGTTTTTT. Drawing the rest from reference TRBV2 and TRBJ1-4, the complete variable domain is EPEVTQTPSHQVTQMGQEVILRCVPISNHLYFYWYRQILGQKVEFLVSFYNNEISEKSEIFDDQFSVERPDGSNFTLKIRSTKLEDSAMYFCASSDATNEKLFFGSGTQLSVL.

As DNA, the CDR3 is TGTGCCAGCAGTTTCAGAACAGGTACTAACACTGAAGCTTTCTTT. It translates to CASSFRTGTNTEAFF. The chain carries TRBV27 and TRBJ1-1, with D maybe TRBD1 (5 bases). Germline CDR1 and CDR2: MNHEY and SMNVEV (reference sequence). This CDR3 region has 15 residues. V lost 3 bases, J lost 2 bases, and 13 bases lay in between.

The rearrangement uses TRBV11-1 and TRBJ2-2, with D possibly TRBD2 on 6 matching bases. CDR3 length: 14 residues. V was cut by 2 bases and J by 4 bases, with 8 bases left in between. Germline assignment: CDR1 SGHAT and CDR2 FQDESV (reference sequence). This CDR3 reads CASSLRGSTGELFF. The CDR3 DNA reads TGTGCCAGCAGCTTACGGGGGAGCACCGGGGAGCTGTTTTTT.

This clone is large by share. The chain is built from TRBV11-2 and TRBJ2-7; TRBD2 is a possible D gene (6 bases). The CDR3 length is 15 residues. The germline V gene encodes CDR1 SGHAT and CDR2 FQNNGV. Trimming removed 3 bases at V and 2 bases at J, with 14 bases between. The CDR3 nucleotides are TGTGCCAGCAGCTTTCCCGGGGACTTAGCCTACGAGCAGTACTTC. It translates to CASSFPGDLAYEQYF.

The chain combines TRBV5-1 with TRBJ1-2; D unclear. With 0 bases removed from V and 3 bases from J, the gap between germline ends came to 6 bases. CDR3 length equals 13 residues. In germline, CDR1 is SGHRS, CDR2 YFSETQ. The CDR3 DNA follows: TGCGCCAGCAGCTTGGCTACAGACTATGGCTACACCTTC. Amino acid sequence: CASSLATDYGYTF.